This entry features one T cell receptor (beta chain) sequence. The data are from a study of control samples from healthy donors and cancer patients. V lost 5 bases and J 1 base, leaving 17 bases between the germline ends. Germline lookup yields CDR1 SGHTS and CDR2 YDEGEE. This CDR3 has 16 residues. Some clones are missing from TCRdb's copy, which holds only in-frame ones; the method was immunoSEQ multiplex PCR. The sample holds approximately 40,000 clones, around four fifths seen once. The chain uses TRBV5-8 and TRBJ2-3; D is unresolved. The clonotype was recovered from a woman aged 60-70 years with lung cancer. The material sequenced was PBMCs. Here the CDR3 DNA reads TGTGCCAGCAGTTCTGCGGCTTCAGTTCGCACAGATACGCAGTATTTT. This sequence encodes CASSSAASVRTDTQYF.